This T cell receptor beta chain was sequenced for a study of T cell repertoires in aging, cancer and after chemotherapy. Overall study context: Patients with chronic lymphocytic leukemia were sampled before and after fludarabine- or bendamustine-based chemotherapy. About 9.1 million TCR reads were in the whole dataset.

CDR1 and CDR2 from the germline V gene are GTSNPN and SVGIG (reference sequence). V lost 0 bases to trimming and J lost 5 bases, with 11 bases between them. The CDR3 loop spans 13 amino acids. TCR beta rearrangements were amplified from peripheral blood genomic DNA. Multiplex touch-down PCR with TRB-A/B primers amplified rearranged V-D-J TRB sequences. TCRdb used MiXCR to reprocess the multiplex PCR reads, holding one entry per CDR3 protein. The profile shows just under 5,500 distinct CDR3 sequences, 40% to 55% of them singletons. The rearrangement joins TRBV30 to TRBJ2-7; D is unresolved. This clonotype was sampled from a human donor with a blood cancer. The sample taken for sequencing was blood. The CDR3 bases are TGTGCCTGGAGTGTACTGGGGTCAGACGAGCAGTACTTC. This gives the protein CAWSVLGSDEQYF.